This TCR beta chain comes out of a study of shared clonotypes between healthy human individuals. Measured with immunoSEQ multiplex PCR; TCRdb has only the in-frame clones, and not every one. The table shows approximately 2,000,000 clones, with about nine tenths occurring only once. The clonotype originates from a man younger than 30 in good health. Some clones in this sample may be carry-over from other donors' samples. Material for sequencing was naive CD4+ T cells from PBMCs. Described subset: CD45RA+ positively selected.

Written as DNA, the CDR3 is TGTGCCGGGTTGAGGCCCCAAGAGACCCAGTACTTC. Amino acids: CAGLRPQETQYF. The chain links TRBV2 to TRBJ2-5; D gene ambiguous. Trimming took 11 bases from V and 1 from J, leaving 11 bases between them. The CDR3 extends over 12 amino acids. In germline, CDR1 is SNHLY, CDR2 FYNNEI.